A selection of T cell receptor beta chains follows, all from one sample in a study of blood T cell repertoires in COVID-19. Using immunoSEQ multiplex PCR, the repertoire was profiled, and TCRdb retains in-frame clones only, with some absent. The repertoire holds more than 70,000 clones, with around 80% as singletons. Sequences were obtained from peripheral blood. The receptors come from a woman of 80 years or more with active or convalescent COVID-19. CDR3s include the opening cysteine and the closing phenylalanine or tryptophan. The D gene is left open where the match is weak. Clone size is not always given. Where it is, it says once, few, many or a class for expanded clones.

D gene: .; J gene: TRBJ2-2; V gene: TRBV7-2; clone size: .; CDR3 protein: CASSSMAANTGELFF; CDR3 DNA: TGTGCCAGCAGCTCGATGGCAGCGAACACCGGGGAGCTGTTTTTT
D gene: TRBD1; J gene: TRBJ2-7; V gene: TRBV19; clone size: .; CDR3 protein: CASSIAGQGIYEQYF; CDR3 DNA: TGTGCCAGTAGTATTGCGGGACAGGGGATCTACGAGCAGTACTTC
D gene: .; J gene: TRBJ1-2; V gene: TRBV5-6; clone size: .; CDR3 protein: CASSLAPDGTTWWGYTF; CDR3 DNA: TGTGCCAGCAGCTTGGCGCCCGACGGGACTACATGGTGGGGCTACACCTTC
D gene: TRBD1; J gene: TRBJ1-2; V gene: TRBV7-2; clone size: .; CDR3 protein: CASSFGGQNYGYTF; CDR3 DNA: TGTGCCAGCAGCTTTGGGGGACAGAACTATGGCTACACCTTC
D gene: TRBD2; J gene: TRBJ2-7; V gene: TRBV6-2/TRBV6-3; clone size: .; CDR3 protein: CASSYGTSVYEQYF; CDR3 DNA: TGTGCCAGCAGTTACGGGACTAGCGTGTACGAGCAGTACTTC
D gene: TRBD1; J gene: TRBJ2-5; V gene: TRBV24-1; clone size: .; CDR3 protein: CATSDPGTGAQETQYF; CDR3 DNA: TGTGCCACCAGTGACCCCGGGACAGGGGCCCAAGAGACCCAGTACTTC
D gene: .; J gene: TRBJ2-7; V gene: TRBV5-4; clone size: few; CDR3 protein: CASSLAGGLEQYF; CDR3 DNA: TGTGCCAGCAGCTTGGCGGGGGGCCTGGAGCAGTACTTC
D gene: TRBD2; J gene: TRBJ2-7; V gene: TRBV7-9; clone size: .; CDR3 protein: CASSSPGTRYEQYF; CDR3 DNA: TGTGCCAGCAGCTCCCCCGGGACTAGGTACGAGCAGTACTTC
D gene: .; J gene: TRBJ1-4; V gene: TRBV5-1; clone size: .; CDR3 protein: CASSSGPGRGEKLFF; CDR3 DNA: TGCGCCAGCAGCTCCGGACCGGGGAGGGGTGAAAAACTGTTTTTT
D gene: .; J gene: TRBJ1-1; V gene: TRBV5-6; clone size: .; CDR3 protein: CASSFVYRDTEAFF; CDR3 DNA: TGTGCCAGCAGCTTTGTTTACAGGGACACTGAAGCTTTCTTT
D gene: TRBD1; J gene: TRBJ2-7; V gene: TRBV7-2; clone size: .; CDR3 protein: CASSLAHRGDEQYF; CDR3 DNA: TGTGCCAGCAGCTTAGCCCACAGGGGCGACGAGCAGTACTTC
D gene: .; J gene: TRBJ1-5; V gene: TRBV19; clone size: .; CDR3 protein: CASSEAGNSNQPQHF; CDR3 DNA: TGTGCCAGCTCTGAAGCAGGTAATAGCAATCAGCCCCAGCATTTT
D gene: TRBD1; J gene: TRBJ2-5; V gene: TRBV6-6; clone size: .; CDR3 protein: CASRAEGQGFSSYF; CDR3 DNA: TGTGCCAGCAGAGCCGAGGGACAGGGGTTCTCATCGTACTTC
D gene: TRBD1; J gene: TRBJ1-5; V gene: TRBV6-5; clone size: .; CDR3 protein: CASSYSKQGNQPQHF; CDR3 DNA: TGTGCCAGCAGTTACTCGAAACAGGGGAATCAGCCCCAGCATTTT
D gene: .; J gene: TRBJ2-1; V gene: TRBV19; clone size: .; CDR3 protein: CASTQIGEGGYNEQFF; CDR3 DNA: TGTGCCAGTACCCAAATCGGGGAGGGGGGCTACAATGAGCAGTTCTTC
D gene: .; J gene: TRBJ2-2; V gene: TRBV24-1; clone size: few; CDR3 protein: CATSEDRFYTGELFF; CDR3 DNA: TGTGCCACCAGTGAAGACAGGTTCTACACCGGGGAGCTGTTTTTT
D gene: TRBD2; J gene: TRBJ2-1; V gene: TRBV7-2; clone size: .; CDR3 protein: CASGTSGTYEQFF; CDR3 DNA: TGTGCCAGCGGGACTAGCGGGACTTATGAGCAGTTCTTC
D gene: TRBD2; J gene: TRBJ2-7; V gene: TRBV7-2; clone size: .; CDR3 protein: CASSLSAGTKNYEQYF; CDR3 DNA: TGTGCCAGCAGCTTGTCAGCAGGGACTAAGAACTACGAGCAGTACTTC
D gene: TRBD1; J gene: TRBJ2-1; V gene: TRBV20-1; clone size: .; CDR3 protein: CSASTPRGDRFYNEQFF; CDR3 DNA: TGCAGTGCTAGTACCCCTCGAGGGGACAGATTCTACAATGAGCAGTTCTTC
D gene: .; J gene: TRBJ2-3; V gene: TRBV30; clone size: once; CDR3 protein: CAWIGPIITDTQYF; CDR3 DNA: TGTGCCTGGATTGGCCCGATCATCACAGATACGCAGTATTTT
D gene: .; J gene: TRBJ2-7; V gene: TRBV5-1; clone size: .; CDR3 protein: CASSPASSYEQYF; CDR3 DNA: TGCGCCAGCAGCCCCGCTAGCTCCTACGAGCAGTACTTC
D gene: TRBD2; J gene: TRBJ2-1; V gene: TRBV7-8; clone size: .; CDR3 protein: CASSLLLAGGNEQFF; CDR3 DNA: TGTGCCAGCAGCTTACTCCTAGCGGGAGGGAATGAGCAGTTCTTC
D gene: TRBD1; J gene: TRBJ1-1; V gene: TRBV6-2/TRBV6-3; clone size: few; CDR3 protein: CASSDRDRGRVEAFF; CDR3 DNA: TGTGCCAGCAGTGACCGGGACAGGGGTCGGGTTGAAGCTTTCTTT
D gene: TRBD1; J gene: TRBJ1-2; V gene: TRBV30; clone size: .; CDR3 protein: CAWSRGQGMVYGYTF; CDR3 DNA: TGTGCCTGGAGTAGAGGACAGGGTATGGTTTATGGCTACACCTTC
D gene: .; J gene: TRBJ2-7; V gene: TRBV28; clone size: .; CDR3 protein: CASNVARYEQYF; CDR3 DNA: TGTGCCAGCAACGTTGCTCGGTACGAGCAGTACTTC
D gene: .; J gene: TRBJ1-2; V gene: TRBV5-5; clone size: .; CDR3 protein: CASSLPGYGYTF; CDR3 DNA: TGTGCCAGCAGCTTGCCCGGCTATGGCTACACCTTC
D gene: .; J gene: TRBJ1-5; V gene: TRBV19; clone size: .; CDR3 protein: CASSAQGGQPQHF; CDR3 DNA: TGTGCCAGTAGTGCACAGGGTGGCCAGCCCCAGCATTTT
D gene: .; J gene: TRBJ1-1; V gene: TRBV28; clone size: .; CDR3 protein: CASSRGGVNTEAFF; CDR3 DNA: TGTGCCAGCAGCCGAGGGGGGGTGAACACTGAAGCTTTCTTT
D gene: .; J gene: TRBJ1-4; V gene: TRBV11-2; clone size: once; CDR3 protein: CASSLGFRVEEKLFF; CDR3 DNA: TGTGCCAGCAGCTTAGGTTTCAGGGTCGAGGAAAAACTGTTTTTT
D gene: .; J gene: TRBJ2-3; V gene: TRBV24-1; clone size: .; CDR3 protein: CATTGTGDTQYF; CDR3 DNA: TGTGCCACCACCGGAACAGGGGATACGCAGTATTTT
D gene: .; J gene: TRBJ2-2; V gene: TRBV19; clone size: .; CDR3 protein: CASKFGHTGELFF; CDR3 DNA: TGTGCCAGTAAGTTTGGCCACACCGGGGAGCTGTTTTTT
D gene: TRBD1; J gene: TRBJ1-2; V gene: TRBV11-2; clone size: .; CDR3 protein: CASSLGTGFDGYTF; CDR3 DNA: TGTGCCAGCAGCCTAGGGACAGGATTCGATGGCTACACCTTC
D gene: TRBD2; J gene: TRBJ2-3; V gene: TRBV6-5; clone size: once; CDR3 protein: CVSSLGGGTDTQYF; CDR3 DNA: TGTGTCAGCAGCCTCGGGGGGGGGACAGATACGCAGTATTTT
D gene: .; J gene: TRBJ2-6; V gene: TRBV11-1; clone size: .; CDR3 protein: CASSSQVSGANVLTF; CDR3 DNA: TGTGCCAGCAGCTCACAGGTCTCTGGGGCCAACGTCCTAACTTTC
D gene: TRBD2; J gene: TRBJ2-2; V gene: TRBV14; clone size: .; CDR3 protein: CASSQLTSGRPTGELFF; CDR3 DNA: TGTGCCAGCAGCCAACTTACTAGCGGGAGGCCCACCGGGGAGCTGTTTTTT
D gene: TRBD1; J gene: TRBJ2-7; V gene: TRBV19; clone size: .; CDR3 protein: CATRRDRVSYEQYF; CDR3 DNA: TGTGCCACCCGAAGGGACAGGGTTTCGTACGAGCAGTACTTC
D gene: TRBD1; J gene: TRBJ1-2; V gene: TRBV7-9; clone size: .; CDR3 protein: CASTMDRAKYGYTF; CDR3 DNA: TGTGCCAGCACCATGGACAGGGCGAAATATGGCTACACCTTC
D gene: TRBD2; J gene: TRBJ2-3; V gene: TRBV9; clone size: .; CDR3 protein: CASSVAMAGGLDTQYF; CDR3 DNA: TGTGCCAGCAGCGTAGCGATGGCGGGGGGGTTAGATACGCAGTATTTT
D gene: .; J gene: TRBJ1-5; V gene: TRBV7-2; clone size: few; CDR3 protein: CASSLEASRGNQPQHF; CDR3 DNA: TGTGCCAGCAGCTTAGAAGCGTCTCGAGGCAATCAGCCCCAGCATTTT
D gene: .; J gene: TRBJ2-2; V gene: TRBV7-2; clone size: .; CDR3 protein: CASTKPPQNTGELFF; CDR3 DNA: TGTGCCAGCACTAAACCCCCCCAGAACACCGGGGAGCTGTTTTTT
D gene: .; J gene: TRBJ2-7; V gene: TRBV6-1; clone size: once; CDR3 protein: CASSERRVEDEQYF; CDR3 DNA: TGTGCCAGCAGTGAAAGGAGGGTAGAGGACGAGCAGTACTTC
D gene: TRBD1; J gene: TRBJ2-7; V gene: TRBV7-2; clone size: once; CDR3 protein: CASSAQGTGGRGEQYF; CDR3 DNA: TGTGCCAGCAGCGCCCAAGGGACAGGGGGAAGAGGGGAGCAGTACTTC
D gene: .; J gene: TRBJ2-7; V gene: TRBV6-2/TRBV6-3; clone size: .; CDR3 protein: CASSGPPGGTGSRLSSYEQYF; CDR3 DNA: TGTGCCAGCAGTGGCCCTCCTGGCGGGACCGGATCCCGACTGAGCTCCTACGAGCAGTACTTC
D gene: .; J gene: TRBJ1-2; V gene: TRBV19; clone size: .; CDR3 protein: CASSILGTGDYGYTF; CDR3 DNA: TGTGCCAGTAGTATACTGGGAACGGGGGACTATGGCTACACCTTC
D gene: .; J gene: TRBJ2-3; V gene: TRBV12-3/TRBV12-4; clone size: once; CDR3 protein: CASSPTDTQYF; CDR3 DNA: TGTGCCAGCAGTCCTACAGATACGCAGTATTTT
D gene: TRBD1; J gene: TRBJ1-6; V gene: TRBV11-2; clone size: few; CDR3 protein: CASSAEGTGGSPLHF; CDR3 DNA: TGTGCCAGCAGCGCGGAAGGGACAGGGGGTTCACCCCTCCACTTT
D gene: .; J gene: TRBJ1-5; V gene: TRBV19; clone size: .; CDR3 protein: CASSIGHNQPQHF; CDR3 DNA: TGTGCCAGTAGTATTGGACACAATCAGCCCCAGCATTTT
D gene: TRBD2; J gene: TRBJ2-2; V gene: TRBV5-6; clone size: .; CDR3 protein: CASSLPGLAGRNTGELFF; CDR3 DNA: TGTGCCAGCAGCCTACCTGGACTAGCGGGGAGGAACACCGGGGAGCTGTTTTTT
D gene: .; J gene: TRBJ1-1; V gene: TRBV18; clone size: .; CDR3 protein: CASSFGGTEAFF; CDR3 DNA: TGTGCCAGCTCATTCGGTGGCACTGAAGCTTTCTTT
D gene: .; J gene: TRBJ2-5; V gene: TRBV5-1; clone size: .; CDR3 protein: CASSLASSWETQYF; CDR3 DNA: TGCGCCAGCAGCTTGGCCAGTTCGTGGGAGACCCAGTACTTC
D gene: .; J gene: TRBJ2-2; V gene: TRBV12-5; clone size: many; CDR3 protein: CASGLSAGYGGELFF; CDR3 DNA: TGTGCTAGTGGTTTGTCGGCAGGGTACGGCGGGGAGCTGTTTTTT